The 15 T cell receptor beta chains below were found in one sample sequenced in a study of T cell repertoires in cytomegalovirus infection. TCRdb redid the calling of the reads with MiXCR, one entry per CDR3 protein. In the table there are around 140,000 distinct CDR3 sequences, 5% to 6.5% of which are singletons. The sample comprised PBMCs. These TCRs come from a human donor in good health (CMV status not recorded). Some clones in this sample may be carry-over from other donors' samples.

J is TRBJ2-3 and V is TRBV12-3 or TRBV12-4, with D unclear. The CDR3 consists of 12 residues. V was pared by 6 bases and J by 6 bases, with 10 bases between. CDR3 residues: CASRISLDTQYF. The CDR3 DNA sequence: TGTGCCAGCAGAATCTCCTTGGATACGCAGTATTTT.

This clonotype was observed at least ten times. CDR3 bases: TGTGCCAGCAGTTTAGTCCAGGGAGAGGACTATGGCTACACCTTC. Protein product: CASSLVQGEDYGYTF. The chain is built from TRBV28 and TRBJ1-2; D might be TRBD1 (5 bases). Looked up from germline, CDR1 is MDHEN and CDR2 is SYDVKM. This CDR3 is 15 amino acids long. V lost 2 bases, J lost 3 bases, and 13 bases lay in between.

This clonotype was seen more than once but under ten times. The chain employs TRBV12-3 or TRBV12-4 and TRBJ1-1; no definite D call. Trimming stripped 8 bases from V and 4 bases from J, with 11 bases between. The CDR3 extends over 12 amino acids. As DNA, the CDR3 is TGTGCCAGCTTCCTAGGGCTCACTGAAGCTTTCTTT. This translates into CASFLGLTEAFF.

Notes on this clonotype: A read error may account for a junction end that differs from germline. This sequence joins TRBV7-3 and TRBJ2-1; TRBD2 matches 8 bases. Per germline, CDR1 SGHTA and CDR2 FQGTGA. There are 16 residues in the CDR3. Here the CDR3 DNA reads TGTGCCAACAGCCCCGGGGTAGCGGGATCCTACAATGAGCAGTTCTTC. Translated, it gives CANSPGVAGSYNEQFF.

The V and J genes are TRBV2 and TRBJ1-5; D not certain. CDR1 is SNHLY and CDR2 is FYNNEI in the germline V gene. The V gene lost 3 bases and the J gene lost 6 bases, with 15 bases spanning the gap. CDR3 size: 15 residues. CDR3 protein: CASSDETALGQPQHF. The CDR3 bases are TGTGCCAGCAGTGACGAGACCGCCCTCGGTCAGCCCCAGCATTTT.

This clonotype was recorded many times. The genes are TRBV7-2 and TRBJ1-5; D possibly corresponds to TRBD1 (5 bases). Per germline, CDR1 SGHTA and CDR2 FQGNSA. The CDR3 contains 17 residues. V lost 3 bases and J lost 2, with 17 bases in between. The CDR3 sequence: CASSLGPLNRGNQPQHF. CDR3 nucleotides: TGTGCCAGCAGCTTGGGACCTTTGAATCGGGGCAATCAGCCCCAGCATTTT.

This clonotype was recorded at least ten times. The gene calls are TRBV6-2 or TRBV6-3 and TRBJ1-5; D is perhaps TRBD1 (5 bases). V lost 2 bases to trimming and J lost 0 bases, with 23 bases between them. Germline lookup yields CDR1 MNHEY and CDR2 SVGEGT. The CDR3 extends over 20 amino acids. CDR3 in amino acids: CASSYGTWDGRSYSNQPQHF. The CDR3, as DNA: TGTGCCAGCAGTTACGGCACTTGGGACGGGAGAAGCTATAGCAATCAGCCCCAGCATTTT.

This clonotype came up a few times. The gene calls are TRBV19 and TRBJ2-3; D is possibly TRBD1 (5 bases). Per the germline V gene, CDR1 is LNHDA and CDR2 is SQIVND (reference sequence). CDR3 length: 14 amino acids. Trimming took 4 bases from V and 2 from J, leaving 10 bases between them. CDR3 loop: CASSKRQSTDTQYF. The CDR3 nucleotides are TGTGCCAGTAGTAAGAGACAGTCCACAGATACGCAGTATTTT.

This clonotype has a count of ten or more. This chain joins TRBV7-9 and TRBJ2-7; D is uncertain. Trimming stripped 3 bases from V and 3 bases from J, with 12 bases between. Germline V gives CDR1 SEHNR, CDR2 FQNEAQ (reference sequence). The CDR3 is 14 residues long. This chain's CDR3 is CASSFYPGGYEQYF. The CDR3 nucleotides read TGTGCCAGCAGCTTTTATCCGGGCGGCTACGAGCAGTACTTC.

This clonotype was seen at least ten times. J is TRBJ2-5 and V is TRBV20-1, with TRBD1 as a possible D gene (6 bases). Germline V gene lookup returns CDR1 DFQATT and CDR2 SNEGSKA (reference sequence). The ends were cut back, 5 bases at V and 5 bases at J, with 24 bases in the middle. The CDR3 is 16 amino acids. The CDR3 region is CSARPLTAGVMETQYF. DNA of the CDR3: TGCAGTGCTCGCCCACTCACAGCAGGGGTTATGGAGACCCAGTACTTC.

V usage is TRBV6-8 and J usage is TRBJ2-7; possibly TRBD1 for D (6 bases). Germline V gene sequence: CDR1 MNHGY, CDR2 SAAAGT. The germline V and J ends were trimmed by 4 bases and 6 bases, with 16 bases remaining between them. CDR3 length equals 14 residues. CDR3 loop: CASSWTTGSGEQYF. DNA of the CDR3: TGTGCCAGCAGTTGGACCACAGGGTCCGGCGAGCAGTACTTC.

This clonotype was observed at least ten times. This chain joins TRBV10-3 and TRBJ2-3; TRBD2 agrees at 7 bases. Germline V gene lookup returns CDR1 ENHRY and CDR2 SYGVKD. J lost 1 base, V lost 3 bases, and 4 bases had no gene match. The CDR3 extends over 15 amino acids. The CDR3 protein is CAISDGGGGTDTQYF. The CDR3 coding sequence is TGTGCCATCAGTGATGGGGGGGGAGGCACAGATACGCAGTATTTT.

This clonotype was counted many times. The genes are TRBV15 and TRBJ2-2; unclear D gene. Germline V gene sequence: CDR1 LNHNV, CDR2 YYDKDF (reference sequence). The CDR3 sequence is 15 residues long. V lost 0 bases and J 2 bases, leaving 7 bases between the germline ends. The CDR3 protein is CATSREQVNTGELFF. The CDR3 DNA is TGTGCCACCAGCAGAGAACAAGTCAACACCGGGGAGCTGTTTTTT.

This clonotype has ten or more counts. This chain uses TRBV19 with TRBJ2-7; 10 bases map to TRBD1. V was clipped by 7 bases and J by 4 bases; unmatched bases: 7. Germline CDR1 reads LNHDA; CDR2 reads SQIVND (reference sequence). CDR3 length: 14 amino acids. The CDR3 bases are TGTGCCAGTACCCGGACAGGGGGTCCTTACGAGCAGTACTTC. This translates into CASTRTGGPYEQYF. The full variable domain, rest sourced from reference TRBV19 and TRBJ2-7, is DGGITQSPKYLFRKEGQNVTLSCEQNLNHDAMYWYRQDPGQGLRLIYYSQIVNDFQKGDIAEGYSVSREKKESFPLTVTSAQKNPTAFYLCASTRTGGPYEQYFGPGTRLTVT.

This clonotype was observed many times. The chain links TRBV12-3 or TRBV12-4 to TRBJ1-1, with 7 nucleotides matching TRBD1. This CDR3 region has 15 residues. The V segment lost 7 bases and the J segment 1 base; nucleotides outside the gene matches: 9. The CDR3 loop reads CASTFAGGSNTEAFF. CDR3 bases: TGTGCCAGCACCTTCGCAGGGGGGTCGAACACTGAAGCTTTCTTT.